A selection of T cell receptor beta chains follows, all from one sample in a study of CD8+CD57+ T cells in acquired aplastic anemia. One entry per CDR3 protein, called by TCRdb with MiXCR from the reads. The sample has a few hundred thousand distinct CDR3 sequences, over 40% seen once. The sample taken for sequencing was sorted CD4+, CD8+, or CD8+CD57+ T cells (not recorded which) from PBMCs. These receptors came from a human donor with aplastic anemia. Each CDR3 is given with its conserved first and last residue. The D gene is left open where the match is weak. Where a row states a size, it is once, few, many or the class of an expanded clone; other rows omit it.

V	J	size	D	DNA	CDR3
TRBV15	TRBJ2-6	NA	NA	TGTGCCACCAGCAGAGGAGTCTCTGGGGCCAACGTCCTGACTTTC	CATSRGVSGANVLTF
TRBV7-9	TRBJ2-1	NA	NA	TGTGCCAGCAGCCTAAGACAGGTCTACAATGAGCAGTTCTTC	CASSLRQVYNEQFF
TRBV10-3	TRBJ1-6	many	TRBD1	TGTGCCATCAGTGAACGGGGACAGAGGAATTCACCCCTCCACTTT	CAISERGQRNSPLHF
TRBV2	TRBJ2-1	many	NA	TGTGCCAGCAGCGCGGATCCCTCCGGTGAGCAGTTCTTC	CASSADPSGEQFF
TRBV2	TRBJ1-3	NA	NA	TGTGCCAGCAGCCCAGGGCGGGCTGGAAACACCATATATTTT	CASSPGRAGNTIYF
TRBV6-5	TRBJ2-3	many	NA	TGTGCCAGCAGTTACAGGGCGGGGGCCGGCGGTGATACGCAGTATTTT	CASSYRAGAGGDTQYF
TRBV12-3/TRBV12-4	TRBJ2-7	NA	TRBD1	TGTGCCAGCAGTTGGGACAGGGGACGGAACGAGCAGTACTTC	CASSWDRGRNEQYF
TRBV7-9	TRBJ2-7	NA	TRBD2	TGCGCCAGCAGCCAAGCGGGGGATTACGAGCAGTACTTC	CASSQAGDYEQYF
TRBV25-1	TRBJ2-7	NA	TRBD1	TGTGCCAGCAGTGAATCCCAACAAGGACAGGGCGAGCAGTACTTC	CASSESQQGQGEQYF
TRBV5-8	TRBJ2-1	many	NA	TGTGCCAGCAGCTCGTCAGGTCAGGGGATGTGGGATGAGCAGTTCTTC	CASSSSGQGMWDEQFF
TRBV29-1	TRBJ2-7	NA	TRBD2	TGCAGCGTGAACCGACTAGCGGGGGGTTCCTACGAGCAGTACTTC	CSVNRLAGGSYEQYF
TRBV7-6	TRBJ1-2	NA	NA	TGTGCCAGCAGCTTAATGGCAGGGAGACCCTATGGCTACACCTTC	CASSLMAGRPYGYTF
TRBV5-1	TRBJ2-7	NA	TRBD1	TGCGCCAGCAGTGGGGGGACAGGGCCCGTTCCAGACGAGCAGTACTTC	CASSGGTGPVPDEQYF
TRBV9	TRBJ1-4	many	NA	TGTGCCAGCAGCGTAGGTCCCACAATGAGGGGGAATGAAAAACTGTTTTTT	CASSVGPTMRGNEKLFF
TRBV20-1	TRBJ2-3	NA	NA	TGCAGTGCTGCATCGCGGGGAGATACGCAGTATTTT	CSAASRGDTQYF
TRBV27	TRBJ2-3	NA	TRBD1	TGTGCCAGCAGTCCCAGACAGGGGGTAGCGACAGATACGCAGTATTTT	CASSPRQGVATDTQYF
TRBV7-8	TRBJ2-3	NA	TRBD1	TGTGCCAGCAGCCCCCGGACAGGGGGGCGGGGAGATACGCAGTATTTT	CASSPRTGGRGDTQYF
TRBV12-3/TRBV12-4	TRBJ1-2	NA	NA	TGTGCCAGCAGTTTACGGGGAGTCTCAAATGGCTACACCTTC	CASSLRGVSNGYTF
TRBV7-9	TRBJ1-2	NA	NA	TGTGCCAGCAGTCGCCGGGACTATGGCTACACCTTC	CASSRRDYGYTF
TRBV7-2	TRBJ2-2	NA	TRBD1	TGTGCCAGCAGCTTATCAGGGGCGGGACAGGGGGCGTGGGGCCAAACCGGGGAGCTGTTTTTT	CASSLSGAGQGAWGQTGELFF
TRBV20-1	TRBJ2-1	NA	NA	TGCAGTGCTAGAAAGGACTCCTACAATGGGCAGTTCTTC	CSARKDSYNGQFF
TRBV7-2	TRBJ2-7	many	NA	TGTGCCAGCAGCTTATCGGCGGGGGCTCCCTACGAGCAGTACTTC	CASSLSAGAPYEQYF
TRBV12-3/TRBV12-4	TRBJ1-1	NA	NA	TGTGCCAGCAGTCGACAGCCACACGCTGTCGTCCCTGAAGCTTTCTTT	CASSRQPHAVVPEAFF
TRBV2	TRBJ1-1	once	NA	TGTGCCAGCAAGGCGTGGGTTGTGAACACTGAAGCTTTCTTT	CASKAWVVNTEAFF
TRBV25-1	TRBJ2-5	NA	NA	TGTGCCAGCAGTGAATCACGACACAACAGAGAGACCCAGTACTTC	CASSESRHNRETQYF